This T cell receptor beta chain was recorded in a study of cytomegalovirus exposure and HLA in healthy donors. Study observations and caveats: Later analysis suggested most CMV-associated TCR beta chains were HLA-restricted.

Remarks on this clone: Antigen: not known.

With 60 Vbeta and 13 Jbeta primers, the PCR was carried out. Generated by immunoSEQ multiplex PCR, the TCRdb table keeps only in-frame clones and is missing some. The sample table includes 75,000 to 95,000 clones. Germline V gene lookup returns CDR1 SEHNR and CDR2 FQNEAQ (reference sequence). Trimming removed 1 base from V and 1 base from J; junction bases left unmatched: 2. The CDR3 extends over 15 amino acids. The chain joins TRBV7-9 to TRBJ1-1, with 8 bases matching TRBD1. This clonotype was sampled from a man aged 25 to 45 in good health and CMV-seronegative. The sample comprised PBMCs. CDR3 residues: CASSLDGQGNTEAFF. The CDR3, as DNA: TGTGCCAGCAGCTTAGACGGACAGGGGAACACTGAAGCTTTCTTT.